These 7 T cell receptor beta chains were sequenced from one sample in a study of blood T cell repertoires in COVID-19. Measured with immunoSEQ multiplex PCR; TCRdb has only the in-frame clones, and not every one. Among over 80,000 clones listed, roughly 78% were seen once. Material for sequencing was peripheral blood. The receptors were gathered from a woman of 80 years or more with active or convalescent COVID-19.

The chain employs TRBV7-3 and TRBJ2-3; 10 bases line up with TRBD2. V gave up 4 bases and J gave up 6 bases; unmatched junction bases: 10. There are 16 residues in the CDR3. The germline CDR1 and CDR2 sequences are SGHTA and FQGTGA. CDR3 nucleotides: TGTGCCAGCAGCTCGACAGCGGGAGGGCCACCCGATACGCAGTATTTT. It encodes CASSSTAGGPPDTQYF.

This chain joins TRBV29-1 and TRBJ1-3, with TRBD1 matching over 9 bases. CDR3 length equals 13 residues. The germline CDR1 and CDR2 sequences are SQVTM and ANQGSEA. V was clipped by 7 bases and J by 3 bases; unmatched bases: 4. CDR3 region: CSGGTGSGNTIYF. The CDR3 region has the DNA TGCAGCGGGGGGACAGGGAGTGGAAACACCATATATTTT.

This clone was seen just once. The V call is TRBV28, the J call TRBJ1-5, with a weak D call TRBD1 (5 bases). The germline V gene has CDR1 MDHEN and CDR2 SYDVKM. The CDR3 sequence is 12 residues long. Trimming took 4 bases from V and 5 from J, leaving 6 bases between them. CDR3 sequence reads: CASSSGDQPQHF. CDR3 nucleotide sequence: TGTGCCAGCAGTTCGGGGGATCAGCCCCAGCATTTT.

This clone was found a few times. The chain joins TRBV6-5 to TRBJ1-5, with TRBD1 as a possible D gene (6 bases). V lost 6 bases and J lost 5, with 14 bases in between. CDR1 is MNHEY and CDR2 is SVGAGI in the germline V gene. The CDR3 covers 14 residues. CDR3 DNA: TGTGCCAGCAGGCCTCACAGGGACGATCAGCCCCAGCATTTT. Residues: CASRPHRDDQPQHF.

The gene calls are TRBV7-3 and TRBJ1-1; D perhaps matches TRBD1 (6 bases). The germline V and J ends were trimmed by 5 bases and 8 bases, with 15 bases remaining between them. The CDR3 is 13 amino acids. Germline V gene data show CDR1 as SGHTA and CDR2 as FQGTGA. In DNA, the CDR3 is TGTGCCAGCAGCCGCGGACAGCTAGACGAAGCTTTCTTT. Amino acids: CASSRGQLDEAFF.

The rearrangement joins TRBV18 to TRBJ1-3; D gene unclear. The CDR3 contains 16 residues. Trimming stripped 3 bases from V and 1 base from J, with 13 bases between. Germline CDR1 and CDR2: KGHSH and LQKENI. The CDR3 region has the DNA TGTGCCAGCTCACCGACTAGGCAGAATTCTGGAAACACCATATATTTT. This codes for CASSPTRQNSGNTIYF.

CDR3 loop: CASSYGPGTEAFF. CDR3 bases: TGTGCCAGCAGTTATGGCCCGGGGACTGAAGCTTTCTTT. The chain uses TRBV6-5 and TRBJ1-1; the D is unclear. CDR3 size: 13 residues. Germline-derived CDR1 and CDR2 are MNHEY and SVGAGI. Trimming stripped 3 bases from V and 5 bases from J, with 10 bases between.